The T cell receptor beta chain described here comes from a study of T-cell memory formation after mild COVID-19. From the 5' RACE reads, TCRdb called clonotypes with MiXCR, one entry per CDR3 protein. Of hundreds of thousands of distinct CDR3 sequences detected, around 15% appear once; the ten largest clones hold about 22%. Worth noting for this clonotype: Its specificity is not known.

Overall study results and limits: The pre-infection memory compartment contained some responding clones, suggesting cross-reactive memory joined. Clonal second-wave expansions that peaked on day 37 had unconfirmed SARS-CoV-2 specificity.

The germline gives CDR1 SGHNT, CDR2 YENEEA. CDR3 length equals 15 residues. V shed 6 bases, J shed 7 bases, and the junction held 10 bases outside the gene matches. Sequences were obtained from PBMCs or a T cell subset sorted from them (not recorded which). The source of this sequence is a man between 18 and 35 years old who had mild COVID-19 (a few samples of this study predate the infection). Cell type and time point are not known. This chain links TRBV11-3 with TRBJ2-1; 9 nucleotides align to TRBD1. The CDR3 coding sequence is TGTGCCAGCAGTTTTGGGGGGACAGGGAGTAATGAGCAGTTCTTC. Translating it yields CASSFGGTGSNEQFF.